This note documents a single T cell receptor (beta chain) sequence. This clonotype was counted many times. Its antigen is still unknown. The sample holds no much larger clone one base away, and base qualities are not on file. A patient counted as having stable Graves' hyperthyroidism if no progression to ophthalmopathy occurred over 18 months of follow-up. Hyperthyroidism patients were aged 18 to 65 years and newly diagnosed, with disease duration of less than 2 months. Exclusion was applied to patients with uncontrolled infections, other autoimmune diseases, pregnancy or lactation. Diagnoses were established on the basis of clinical symptoms, serum thyroxine and TRAb, thyroid ultrasound, and orbital computed tomography. PBMCs were isolated from about 9.1 ml of fresh peripheral blood by Ficoll-Paque density gradient centrifugation. Trizol reagent was used to extract total RNA, and RNA quality was then checked on an Agilent 2100 Bioanalyzer.

The TCR beta CDR3 regions were amplified from the RNA transcripts. For the first round of RT-PCR on the TCR CDR3, the HTBI primer set was used together with the Qiagen OneStep RT-PCR kit. The libraries were constructed in a second round of multiplex PCR and then size-selected and purified. Libraries were sequenced paired-end with 100 bp reads on an Illumina HiSeq2000. As for the original processing: SOAPnuke was used to process the raw data, removing reads that contained adapters or uncalled bases, had a mean Phred below 15, or lacked an exact match to the constant primer or identifier. COPE v1.2.5 was used to merge high-quality paired reads, and clonotypes were defined as unique nucleotide sequences. MiTCR v1.1 was used to align clonotypes to the IMGT TRBV, TRBD and TRBJ reference segments. The analysis included only V-J combinations with a frequency above 0.0001, which together covered approximately 99% of the repertoires. The TCS score was defined as F50 (clonal expansion) divided by E x V (chaos), with BLOSUM62-based TCRdist calculated between CDR3 peptides within each V-J. Welch's t-statistics and random forest reduced 500 to 550 V-J features to around 14, which were used in a naive Bayes classifier (R e1071). TCRdb reprocessed the public reads (quality trimming at Q25 with fastp, clone calling with MiXCR) and kept in-frame beta chains. Every entry covers one CDR3 protein and lists the most common genes and DNA from its rows. Here the V and J calls rest on TCRdb's processing, not on the authors' analysis. The sample yields 650,000 to 750,000 distinct CDR3 sequences; around 15% were counted once. The top ten hold roughly a tenth of the sample.

The CDR3 measures 14 amino acids from cysteine to phenylalanine. Of all the DNA, just the CDR3 is kept, 42 bases in frame from base 1. The germline V gene sets CDR1 to MDHEN and CDR2 to SYDVKM. Unmatched junction bases come to 9, with V trimmed by 10 bases and J by 4 bases. This entry comes from a study of T cells in Graves' hyperthyroidism and ophthalmopathy (dated by TCRdb to about 2019). At the level of the whole study: Peripheral blood was collected at initial diagnosis, before any treatment. To identify distinguishing TCR V-J signatures, a discovery cohort of 90 to 100 patients was used, comprising 40 to 45 with Graves' ophthalmopathy and 55 to 65 with stable Graves' hyperthyroidism. Whether ophthalmopathy could be predicted prospectively was tested in an independent validation cohort made up of under 20 hyperthyroidism patients plus 17 patients who later progressed to ophthalmopathy. For training and testing, the 100 or so patients in the discovery cohort were randomly divided in a 7:3 ratio. The study also compared thyroid tissue and blood T-cell repertoires from more than 5 Graves' hyperthyroidism patients. Following sampling, methimazole starting at 30 mg daily was given to hyperthyroidism patients, and high-dose intravenous methylprednisolone was given to ophthalmopathy patients. TCR Vbeta CDR3 sequencing of 135 peripheral blood samples (43 ophthalmopathy, 75 to 80 hyperthyroidism and around 17 progressor patients) is reported in the paper. Findings and caveats that apply to the study as a whole: Blood samples also contained most of the expanded thyroid clonotypes (frequency above 0.001), which suggests that blood repertoires may reflect thyroid immune responses. Sample size was not statistically predetermined, and investigators were not blinded to group allocation. A 13 V-J signature model separated ophthalmopathy from stable hyperthyroidism, with roughly 88% sensitivity and about 81% specificity in cross-validation and 80%/75% in testing. During validation, the model predicted progression to ophthalmopathy a median of approximately 6 months ahead of onset, with around 71% sensitivity and 72.22% specificity.

The sequencing input was blood. The chain is encoded by TRBV28 joined to TRBJ2-2, and 7 junctional nucleotides match TRBD1. The TCR originated in a young woman with Graves' hyperthyroidism. The DNA sequence reads TGTGCCACTACCACAGGGGACAGCACCGGGGAGCTGTTTTTT. Its protein is CATTTGDSTGELFF.